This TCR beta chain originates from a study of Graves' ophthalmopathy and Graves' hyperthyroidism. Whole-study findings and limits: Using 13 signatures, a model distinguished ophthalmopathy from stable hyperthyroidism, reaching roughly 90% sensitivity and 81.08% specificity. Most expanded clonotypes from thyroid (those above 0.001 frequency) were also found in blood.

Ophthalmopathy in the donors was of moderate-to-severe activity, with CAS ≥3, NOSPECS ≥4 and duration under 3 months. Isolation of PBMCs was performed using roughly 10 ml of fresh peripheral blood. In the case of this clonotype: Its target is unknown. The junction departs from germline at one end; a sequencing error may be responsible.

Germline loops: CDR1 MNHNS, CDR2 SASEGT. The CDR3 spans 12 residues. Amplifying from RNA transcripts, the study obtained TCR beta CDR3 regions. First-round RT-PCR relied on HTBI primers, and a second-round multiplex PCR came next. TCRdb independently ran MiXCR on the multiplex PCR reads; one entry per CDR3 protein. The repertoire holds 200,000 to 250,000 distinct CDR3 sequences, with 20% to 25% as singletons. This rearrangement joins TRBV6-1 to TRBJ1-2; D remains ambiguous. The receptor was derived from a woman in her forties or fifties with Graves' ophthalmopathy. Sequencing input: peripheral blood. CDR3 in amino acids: CAISELGDGYTF. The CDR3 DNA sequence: TGTGCCATCAGTGAACTGGGAGATGGCTACACCTTC.